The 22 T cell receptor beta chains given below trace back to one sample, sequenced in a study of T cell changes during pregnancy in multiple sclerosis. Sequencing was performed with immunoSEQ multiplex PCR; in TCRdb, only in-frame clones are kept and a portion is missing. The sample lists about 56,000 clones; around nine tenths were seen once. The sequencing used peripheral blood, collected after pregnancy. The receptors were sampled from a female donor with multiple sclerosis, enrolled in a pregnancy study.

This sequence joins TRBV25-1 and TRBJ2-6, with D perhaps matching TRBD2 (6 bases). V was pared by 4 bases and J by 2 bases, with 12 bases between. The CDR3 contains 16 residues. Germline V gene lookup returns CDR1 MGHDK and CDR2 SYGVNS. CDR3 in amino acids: CASSVGGIAGANVLTF. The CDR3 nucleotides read TGTGCCAGCAGTGTGGGGGGAATTGCTGGGGCCAACGTCCTGACTTTC.

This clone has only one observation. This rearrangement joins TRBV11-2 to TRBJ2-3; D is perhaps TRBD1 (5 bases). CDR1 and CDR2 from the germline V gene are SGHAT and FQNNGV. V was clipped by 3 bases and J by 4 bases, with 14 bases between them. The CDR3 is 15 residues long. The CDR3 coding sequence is TGTGCCAGCAGCTTGGGGCCCCAGGGCGCAGATACGCAGTATTTT. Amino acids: CASSLGPQGADTQYF.

The CDR3 nucleotides read TGTGCCAGCAGCCCACGAGCGGGGCGGGAGGAGACCCAGTACTTC. This codes for CASSPRAGREETQYF. The chain joins TRBV9 to TRBJ2-5; the match to TRBD2 covers 7 bases. Germline V gives CDR1 SGDLS, CDR2 YYNGEE. Trimming cost V 4 bases and J 5 bases; bases outside gene matches: 11. This CDR3 contains 15 residues.

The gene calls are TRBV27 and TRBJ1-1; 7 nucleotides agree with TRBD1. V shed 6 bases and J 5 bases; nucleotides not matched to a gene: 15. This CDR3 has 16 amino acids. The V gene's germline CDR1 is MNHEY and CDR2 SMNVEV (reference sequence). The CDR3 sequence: CASRSRQGPNATEAFF. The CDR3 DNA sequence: TGTGCCAGCAGATCCCGACAGGGACCAAATGCTACTGAAGCTTTCTTT.

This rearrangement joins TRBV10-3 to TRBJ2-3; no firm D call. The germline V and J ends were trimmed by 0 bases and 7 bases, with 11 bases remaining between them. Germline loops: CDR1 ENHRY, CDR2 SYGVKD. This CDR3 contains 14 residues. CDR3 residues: CAISESPHPNTQYF. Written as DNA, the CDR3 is TGTGCCATCAGTGAGTCCCCCCACCCTAATACGCAGTATTTT.

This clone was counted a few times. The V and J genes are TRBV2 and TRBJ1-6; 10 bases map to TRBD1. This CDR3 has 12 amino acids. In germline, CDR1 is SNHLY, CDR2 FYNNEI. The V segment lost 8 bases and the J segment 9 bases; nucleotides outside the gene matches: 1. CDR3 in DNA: TGTGCCAGCGGACAGGGGGTTTCACCCCTCCACTTT. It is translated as CASGQGVSPLHF.

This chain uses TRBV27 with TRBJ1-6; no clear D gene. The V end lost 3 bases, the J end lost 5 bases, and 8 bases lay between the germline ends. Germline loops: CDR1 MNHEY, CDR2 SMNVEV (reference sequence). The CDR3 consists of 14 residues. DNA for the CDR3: TGTGCCAGCAGTTTTGTGCCGGATAATTCACCCCTCCACTTT. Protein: CASSFVPDNSPLHF.

CDR3 sequence reads: CASSGPIEGVQPQHF. In DNA, the CDR3 is TGTGCCAGCAGTGGTCCGATTGAGGGGGTTCAGCCCCAGCATTTT. The chain is built from TRBV2 and TRBJ1-5, with D maybe TRBD1 (6 bases). The CDR3 runs 15 residues. The germline CDR1 and CDR2 sequences are SNHLY and FYNNEI. V lost 4 bases to trimming and J lost 6 bases, with 16 bases between them.

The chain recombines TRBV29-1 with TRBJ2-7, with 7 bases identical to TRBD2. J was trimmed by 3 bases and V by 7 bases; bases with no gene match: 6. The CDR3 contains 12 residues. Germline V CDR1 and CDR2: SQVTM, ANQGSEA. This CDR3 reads CSGSGAGYEQYF. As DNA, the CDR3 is TGCAGCGGGAGCGGGGCGGGCTACGAGCAGTACTTC.

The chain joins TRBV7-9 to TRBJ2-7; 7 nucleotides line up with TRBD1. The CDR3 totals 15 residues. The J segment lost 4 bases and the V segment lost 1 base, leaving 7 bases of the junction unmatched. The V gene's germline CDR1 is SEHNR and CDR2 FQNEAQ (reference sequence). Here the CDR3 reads CASSLEGRGLYEQYF. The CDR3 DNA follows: TGTGCCAGCAGCTTAGAAGGCAGGGGGTTGTACGAGCAGTACTTC.

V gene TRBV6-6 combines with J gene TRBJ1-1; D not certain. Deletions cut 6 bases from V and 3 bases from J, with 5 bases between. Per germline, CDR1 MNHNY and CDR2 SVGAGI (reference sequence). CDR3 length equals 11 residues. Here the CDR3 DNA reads TGTGCCAGCAGGGTAGACACTGAAGCTTTCTTT. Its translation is CASRVDTEAFF.

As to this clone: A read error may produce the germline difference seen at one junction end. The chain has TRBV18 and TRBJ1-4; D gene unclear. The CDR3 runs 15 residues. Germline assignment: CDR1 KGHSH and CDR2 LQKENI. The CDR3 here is CAGSPRAGSDEKLFF. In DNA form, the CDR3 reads TGTGCCGGCTCACCCCGGGCGGGGTCGGATGAAAAACTGTTTTTT. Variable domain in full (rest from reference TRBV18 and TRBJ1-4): NAGVMQNPRHLVRRRGQEARLRCSPMKGHSHVYWYRQLPEEGLKFMVYLQKENIIDESGMPKERFSAEFPKEGPSILRIQQVVRGDSAAYFCAGSPRAGSDEKLFFGSGTQLSVL.

Here the CDR3 DNA reads TGTGCCATCAGTGGGACTGGCAATCAGCCCCAGCATTTT. Translating gives CAISGTGNQPQHF. The chain has TRBV10-3 and TRBJ1-5; D uncertain. Germline V CDR1 and CDR2: ENHRY, SYGVKD. V dropped 4 bases and J dropped 2 bases, with 6 bases sitting between them. This CDR3 region has 13 residues.

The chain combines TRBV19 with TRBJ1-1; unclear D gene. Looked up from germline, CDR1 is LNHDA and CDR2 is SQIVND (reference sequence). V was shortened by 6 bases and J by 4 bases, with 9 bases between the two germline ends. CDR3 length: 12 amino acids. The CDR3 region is CASSSLVTEAFF. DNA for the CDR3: TGTGCCAGTAGCTCCCTAGTCACTGAAGCTTTCTTT.

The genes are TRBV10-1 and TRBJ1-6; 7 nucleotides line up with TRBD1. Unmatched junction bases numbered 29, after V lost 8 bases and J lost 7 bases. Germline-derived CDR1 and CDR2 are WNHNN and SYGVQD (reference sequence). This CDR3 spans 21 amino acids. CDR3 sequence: CASPEGDRDNPRPFGNSPLHF. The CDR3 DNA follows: TGCGCCAGCCCCGAGGGAGACAGGGACAACCCCCGCCCTTTTGGAAATTCACCCCTCCACTTT.

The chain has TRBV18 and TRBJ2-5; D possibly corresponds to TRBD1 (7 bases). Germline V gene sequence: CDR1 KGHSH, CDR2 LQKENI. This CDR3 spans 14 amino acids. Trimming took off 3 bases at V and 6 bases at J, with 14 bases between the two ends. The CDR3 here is CASSPEGQSKTQYF. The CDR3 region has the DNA TGTGCCAGCTCACCGGAGGGACAGTCGAAGACCCAGTACTTC.

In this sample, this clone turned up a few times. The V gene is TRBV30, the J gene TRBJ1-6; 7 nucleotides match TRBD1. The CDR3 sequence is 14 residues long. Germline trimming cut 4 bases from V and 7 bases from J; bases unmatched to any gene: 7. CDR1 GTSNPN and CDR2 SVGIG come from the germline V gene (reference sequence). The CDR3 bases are TGTGCCTGGACACCCGGGACAGAGAATTCACCCCTCCACTTT. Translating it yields CAWTPGTENSPLHF.

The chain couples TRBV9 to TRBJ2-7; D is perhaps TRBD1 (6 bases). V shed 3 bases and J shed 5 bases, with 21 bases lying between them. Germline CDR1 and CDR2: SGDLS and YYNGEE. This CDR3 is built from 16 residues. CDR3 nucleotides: TGTGCCAGCAGCGGCGTGGGGAATACAGGGTTCGACGAGCAGTACTTC. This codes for CASSGVGNTGFDEQYF. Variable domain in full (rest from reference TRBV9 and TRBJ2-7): DSGVTQTPKHLITATGQRVTLRCSPRSGDLSVYWYQQSLDQGLQFLIQYYNGEERAKGNILERFSAQQFPDLHSELNLSSLELGDSALYFCASSGVGNTGFDEQYFGPGTRLTVT.

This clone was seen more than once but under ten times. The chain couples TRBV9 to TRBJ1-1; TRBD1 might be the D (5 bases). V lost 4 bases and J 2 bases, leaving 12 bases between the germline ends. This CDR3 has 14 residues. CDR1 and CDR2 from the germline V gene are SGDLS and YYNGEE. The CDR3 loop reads CASSLLTVNTEAFF. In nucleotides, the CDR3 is TGTGCCAGCAGCCTTCTGACAGTTAACACTGAAGCTTTCTTT.

Here the CDR3 DNA reads TGTGCCAGCTCGACTAGCGGGGGGGCCGGAAACATTCAGTACTTC. Its protein is CASSTSGGAGNIQYF. This sequence joins TRBV18 and TRBJ2-4; 14 positions match TRBD2. The CDR3 extends over 15 amino acids. The ends lost 6 bases at V and 6 bases at J; junction bases unmatched: 4. Per germline, CDR1 KGHSH and CDR2 LQKENI. Together with reference TRBV18 and TRBJ2-4, the CDR3 gives the full variable domain: NAGVMQNPRHLVRRRGQEARLRCSPMKGHSHVYWYRQLPEEGLKFMVYLQKENIIDESGMPKERFSAEFPKEGPSILRIQQVVRGDSAAYFCASSTSGGAGNIQYFGAGTRLSVL.

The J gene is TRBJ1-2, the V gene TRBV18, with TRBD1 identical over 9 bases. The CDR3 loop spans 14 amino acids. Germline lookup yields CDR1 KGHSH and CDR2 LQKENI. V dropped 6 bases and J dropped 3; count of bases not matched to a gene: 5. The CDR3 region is CASSTQGADYGYTF. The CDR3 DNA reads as TGTGCCAGCTCTACACAGGGGGCCGACTATGGCTACACCTTC.

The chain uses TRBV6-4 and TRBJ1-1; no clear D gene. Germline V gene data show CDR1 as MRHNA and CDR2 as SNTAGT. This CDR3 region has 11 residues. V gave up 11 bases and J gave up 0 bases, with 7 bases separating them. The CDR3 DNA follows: TGTGCCTGCGGGATGAACACTGAAGCTTTCTTT. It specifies CACGMNTEAFF.